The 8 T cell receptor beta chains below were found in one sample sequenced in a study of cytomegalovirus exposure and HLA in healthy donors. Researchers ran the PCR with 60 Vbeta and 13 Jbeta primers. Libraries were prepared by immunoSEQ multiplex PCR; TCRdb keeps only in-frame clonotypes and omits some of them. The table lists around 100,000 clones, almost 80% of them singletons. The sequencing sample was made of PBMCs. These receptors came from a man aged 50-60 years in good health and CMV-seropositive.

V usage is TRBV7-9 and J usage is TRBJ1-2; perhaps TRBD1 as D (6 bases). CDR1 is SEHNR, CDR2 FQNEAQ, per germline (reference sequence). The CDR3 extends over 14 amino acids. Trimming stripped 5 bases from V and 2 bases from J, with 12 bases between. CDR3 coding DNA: TGTGCCAGCAGCCTACAGGGCGTAAACTATGGCTACACCTTC. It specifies CASSLQGVNYGYTF.

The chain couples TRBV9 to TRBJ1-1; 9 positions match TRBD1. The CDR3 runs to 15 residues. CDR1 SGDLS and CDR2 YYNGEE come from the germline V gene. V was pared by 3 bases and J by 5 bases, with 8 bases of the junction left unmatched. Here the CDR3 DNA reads TGTGCCAGCAGCGCCCAGGACAGGGGACGGACTGAAGCTTTCTTT. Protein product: CASSAQDRGRTEAFF.

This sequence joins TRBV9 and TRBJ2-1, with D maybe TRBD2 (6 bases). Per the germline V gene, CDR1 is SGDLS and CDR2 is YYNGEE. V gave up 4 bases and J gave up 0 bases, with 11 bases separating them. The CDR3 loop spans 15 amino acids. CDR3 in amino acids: CASSLGTFSYNEQFF. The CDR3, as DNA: TGTGCCAGCAGCCTCGGGACTTTCTCCTACAATGAGCAGTTCTTC.

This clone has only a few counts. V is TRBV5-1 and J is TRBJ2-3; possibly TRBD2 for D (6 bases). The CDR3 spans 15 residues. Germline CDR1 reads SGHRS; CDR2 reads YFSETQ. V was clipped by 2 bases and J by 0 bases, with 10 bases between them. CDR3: CASSFAGKSTDTQYF. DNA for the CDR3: TGCGCCAGCAGCTTTGCGGGGAAGAGCACAGATACGCAGTATTTT. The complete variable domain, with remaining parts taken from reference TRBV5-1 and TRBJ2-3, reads KAGVTQTPRYLIKTRGQQVTLSCSPISGHRSVSWYQQTPGQGLQFLFEYFSETQRNKGNFPGRFSGRQFSNSRSEMNVSTLELGDSALYLCASSFAGKSTDTQYFGPGTRLTVL.

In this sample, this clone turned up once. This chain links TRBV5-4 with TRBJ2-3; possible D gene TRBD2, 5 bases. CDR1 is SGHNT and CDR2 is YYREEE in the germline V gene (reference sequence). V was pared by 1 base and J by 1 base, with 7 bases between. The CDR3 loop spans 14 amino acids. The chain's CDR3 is CASSLYGGTDTQYF. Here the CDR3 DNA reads TGTGCCAGCAGCTTGTACGGGGGCACAGATACGCAGTATTTT. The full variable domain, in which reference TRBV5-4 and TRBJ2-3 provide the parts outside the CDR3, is ETGVTQSPTHLIKTRGQQVTLRCSSQSGHNTVSWYQQALGQGPQFIFQYYREEENGRGNFPPRFSGLQFPNYSSELNVNALELDDSALYLCASSLYGGTDTQYFGPGTRLTVL.

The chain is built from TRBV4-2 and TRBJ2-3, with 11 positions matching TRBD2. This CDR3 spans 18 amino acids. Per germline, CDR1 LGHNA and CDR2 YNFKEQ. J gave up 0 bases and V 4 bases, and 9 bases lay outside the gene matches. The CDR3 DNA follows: TGTGCCAGCAGCCGCCGGACTAGCGGGCAAACTAGCACAGATACGCAGTATTTT. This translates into CASSRRTSGQTSTDTQYF.

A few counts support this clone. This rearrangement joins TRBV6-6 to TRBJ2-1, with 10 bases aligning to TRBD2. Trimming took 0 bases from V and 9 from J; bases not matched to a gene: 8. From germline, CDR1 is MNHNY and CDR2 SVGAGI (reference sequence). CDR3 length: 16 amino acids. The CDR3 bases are TGTGCCAGCAGTTACTCGAAGGCTAGCGGGAGCACTGAGCAGTTCTTC. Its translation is CASSYSKASGSTEQFF.

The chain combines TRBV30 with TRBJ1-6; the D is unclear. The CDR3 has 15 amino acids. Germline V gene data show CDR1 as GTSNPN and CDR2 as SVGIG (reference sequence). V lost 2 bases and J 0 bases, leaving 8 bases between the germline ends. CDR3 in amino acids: CAWSRAFSYNSPLHF. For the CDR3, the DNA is TGTGCCTGGAGTAGAGCTTTCTCCTATAATTCACCCCTCCACTTT.